This passage covers 6 T cell receptor beta chains from one sample sequenced in a study of blood T cell repertoires in COVID-19. Here immunoSEQ multiplex PCR was the method, and the copy in TCRdb shows in-frame clones only, minus some. The sample lists some 390,000 clones, under 90% occurring once. Sequenced sample: PBMCs or T cells enriched from blood (not recorded which). Receptors originate from a woman aged 25-40 years who had recovered from COVID-19.

The chain joins TRBV5-1 to TRBJ2-7, with 10 positions matching TRBD2. This CDR3 region has 15 residues. Trimming at V came to 6 bases and at J to 0 bases, leaving 6 bases not matched to a gene. Germline loops: CDR1 SGHRS, CDR2 YFSETQ. CDR3 DNA sequence: TGCGCCAGCACCCCCGTAGCGGGAGGCTCCTACGAGCAGTACTTC. Amino acids: CASTPVAGGSYEQYF.

V and J are TRBV11-2 and TRBJ2-1; no firm D call. The ends were cut back, 8 bases at V and 3 bases at J, with 17 bases in the middle. The CDR3 extends over 15 amino acids. The V gene's germline CDR1 is SGHAT and CDR2 FQNNGV. Here the CDR3 reads CASHHMPNHYNEQFF. CDR3 nucleotides: TGTGCCAGCCACCACATGCCCAACCACTACAATGAGCAGTTCTTC.

The V call is TRBV7-2, the J call TRBJ1-1; TRBD1 might be the D (5 bases). The CDR3 sequence is 14 residues long. The germline V and J ends were trimmed by 5 bases and 4 bases, with 14 bases remaining between them. Per the germline V gene, CDR1 is SGHTA and CDR2 is FQGNSA. CDR3 region: CASSLLTEFTEAFF. As DNA, the CDR3 is TGTGCCAGCAGCCTCTTGACAGAATTCACTGAAGCTTTCTTT.

The chain uses TRBV7-9 and TRBJ2-1; 9 bases match TRBD1. The CDR3 consists of 13 residues. From germline, CDR1 is SEHNR and CDR2 FQNEAQ (reference sequence). V lost 5 bases to trimming and J lost 9 bases; unmatched junction nucleotides: 5. The DNA for the CDR3 is TGTGCCAGCAGCCAGGACAGGGGCGGTGAGCAGTTCTTC. Protein: CASSQDRGGEQFF.

The gene calls are TRBV12-3 or TRBV12-4 and TRBJ1-2, with TRBD1 as a possible D gene (6 bases). The CDR3 length is 10 residues. Trimming left V 8 bases short and J 8 bases short, with 9 bases between. The CDR3 is CASGRGGYTF. The CDR3 nucleotides are TGTGCCAGCGGAAGGGGGGGCTACACCTTC.

This clone was picked up one time. Compared with germline, one end of the junction differs, possibly owing to a read error. The J gene is TRBJ1-1, the V gene TRBV5-1; TRBD1 matches at 7 bases. Germline V CDR1 and CDR2: SGHRS, YFSETQ. The CDR3 spans 16 residues. Here the CDR3 reads CAGSWKQGIGNTEAFF. In DNA, the CDR3 is TGCGCCGGCAGCTGGAAACAGGGGATTGGGAACACTGAAGCTTTCTTT.